The next 6 T cell receptor beta chains were all read from a single sample in a study of blood T cell repertoires in COVID-19. The assay was immunoSEQ multiplex PCR, and TCRdb's table has in-frame clones only and misses some. The table includes more than 300,000 clones, about 93% detected once. Sequencing was done on a sample of peripheral blood. These receptors came from a woman between 18 and 29 years old who had recovered from COVID-19.

V is TRBV9 and J is TRBJ1-3, with D hard to call. Germline CDR1 SGDLS, CDR2 YYNGEE. With 3 bases removed from V and 0 bases from J, the gap between germline ends came to 10 bases. This CDR3 spans 15 amino acids. CDR3 DNA sequence: TGTGCCAGCAGCGAGGTTGGGAGCTCTGGAAACACCATATATTTT. It codes for CASSEVGSSGNTIYF.

CDR3 nucleotides: TGTGCCACTGCCCAGGGTGGGGAGACCCAGTACTTC. Translated, it gives CATAQGGETQYF. This rearrangement joins TRBV12-3 or TRBV12-4 to TRBJ2-5, with D maybe TRBD1 (5 bases). The CDR3 sequence is 12 residues long. The V gene lost 10 bases and the J gene lost 5 bases, with 14 bases spanning the gap.

Here the CDR3 reads CASTSPRGTEAFF. The CDR3 coding sequence is TGTGCCAGCACCTCCCCCCGGGGGACTGAAGCTTTCTTT. The chain carries TRBV12-3 or TRBV12-4 and TRBJ1-1, with D perhaps TRBD1 (5 bases). Trimming shortened V by 7 bases and J by 5 bases, and 14 bases separated the two germline ends. The CDR3 spans 13 residues.

A single count supports this clone. This sequence joins TRBV13 and TRBJ2-1; D call uncertain. The CDR3 has 14 residues. Germline lookup yields CDR1 PRHDT and CDR2 FYEKMQ (reference sequence). The V end was cut by 5 bases, the J end by 0 bases, with 8 bases between. In nucleotides, the CDR3 is TGTGCCAGCAGCCCGGAGAGCTCCTACAATGAGCAGTTCTTC. Protein sequence: CASSPESSYNEQFF.

The CDR3 here is CASSEEGGTIYGYTF. CDR3 sequence (DNA): TGTGCCAGCAGTGAAGAAGGGGGGACTATCTATGGCTACACCTTC. The chain uses TRBV6-1 and TRBJ1-2; D might be TRBD1 (6 bases). The CDR3 contains 15 residues. CDR1 MNHNS and CDR2 SASEGT come from the germline V gene. The V end was cut by 1 base, the J end by 4 bases, with 13 bases between.

The chain employs TRBV2 and TRBJ2-3; 13 nucleotides align to TRBD2. The CDR3 totals 16 residues. V lost 6 bases, J lost 4 bases, and 7 bases stayed unmatched. The V gene's germline CDR1 is SNHLY and CDR2 FYNNEI. The CDR3 DNA follows: TGTGCCAGCAGAATCCGGACTAGCGGGAGCCCAGATACGCAGTATTTT. Translating it yields CASRIRTSGSPDTQYF.